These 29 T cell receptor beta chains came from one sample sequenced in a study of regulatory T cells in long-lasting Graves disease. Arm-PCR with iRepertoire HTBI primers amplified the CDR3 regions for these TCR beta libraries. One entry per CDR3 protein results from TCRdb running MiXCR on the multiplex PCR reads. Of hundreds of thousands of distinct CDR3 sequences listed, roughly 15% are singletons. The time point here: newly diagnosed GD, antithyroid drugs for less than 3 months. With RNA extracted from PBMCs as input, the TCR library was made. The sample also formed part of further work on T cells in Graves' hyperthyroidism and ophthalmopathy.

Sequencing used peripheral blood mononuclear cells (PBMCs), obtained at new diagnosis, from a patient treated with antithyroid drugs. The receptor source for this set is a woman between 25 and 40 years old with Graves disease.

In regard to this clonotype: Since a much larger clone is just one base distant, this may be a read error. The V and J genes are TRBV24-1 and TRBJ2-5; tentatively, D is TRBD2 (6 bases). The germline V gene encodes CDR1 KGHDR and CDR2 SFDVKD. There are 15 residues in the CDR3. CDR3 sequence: CATSDAGRREEAQYF. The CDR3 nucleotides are TGTGCCACCAGTGATGCGGGAAGGAGAGAAGAGGCCCAGTACTTC.

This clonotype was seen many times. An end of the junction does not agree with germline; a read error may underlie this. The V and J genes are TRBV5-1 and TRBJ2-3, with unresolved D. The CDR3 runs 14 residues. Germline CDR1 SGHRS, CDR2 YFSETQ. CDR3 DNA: TGTGCCAGCAGTTTTAGTAGAAGCACAGATACGCAGTATTTT. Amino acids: CASSFSRSTDTQYF.

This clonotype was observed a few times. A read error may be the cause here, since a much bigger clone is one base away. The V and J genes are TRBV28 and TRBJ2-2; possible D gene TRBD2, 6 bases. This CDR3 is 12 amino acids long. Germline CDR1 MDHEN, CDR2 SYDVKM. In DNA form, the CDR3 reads TGTGCCAGCAGTTTATGGACCGGGGGGCTGTTTTTT. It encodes CASSLWTGGLFF.

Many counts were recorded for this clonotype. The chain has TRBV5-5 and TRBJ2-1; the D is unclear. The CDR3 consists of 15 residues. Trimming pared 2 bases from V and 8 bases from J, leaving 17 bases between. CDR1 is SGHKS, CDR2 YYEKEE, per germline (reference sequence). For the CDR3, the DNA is TGTGCCAGCAGCTTACTCGTATTGACAACTCATGAGCAGTTCTTC. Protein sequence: CASSLLVLTTHEQFF.

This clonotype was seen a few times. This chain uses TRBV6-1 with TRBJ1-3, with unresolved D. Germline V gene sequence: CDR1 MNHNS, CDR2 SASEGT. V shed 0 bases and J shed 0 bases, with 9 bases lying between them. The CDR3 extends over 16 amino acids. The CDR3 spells CASSEAGLLSGNTIYF. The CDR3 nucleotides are TGTGCCAGCAGTGAAGCGGGCCTGCTCTCTGGAAACACCATATATTTT.

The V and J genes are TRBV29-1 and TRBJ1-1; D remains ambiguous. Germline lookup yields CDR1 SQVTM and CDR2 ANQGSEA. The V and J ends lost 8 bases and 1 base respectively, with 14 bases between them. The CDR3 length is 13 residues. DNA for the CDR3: TGCAGCCTTTGGGTGGGATCGAACACTGAAGCTTTCTTT. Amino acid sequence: CSLWVGSNTEAFF.

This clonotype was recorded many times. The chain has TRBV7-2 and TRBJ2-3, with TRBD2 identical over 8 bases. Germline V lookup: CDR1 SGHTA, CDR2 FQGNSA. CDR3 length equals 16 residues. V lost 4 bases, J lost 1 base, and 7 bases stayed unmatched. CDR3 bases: TGTGCCAGCAGCTCACCCCCGGGACTAGGCACAGATACGCAGTATTTT. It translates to CASSSPPGLGTDTQYF. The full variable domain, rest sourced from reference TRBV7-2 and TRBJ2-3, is GAGVSQSPSNKVTEKGKDVELRCDPISGHTALYWYRQSLGQGLEFLIYFQGNSAPDKSGLPSDRFSAERTGGSVSTLTIQRTQQEDSAVYLCASSSPPGLGTDTQYFGPGTRLTVL.

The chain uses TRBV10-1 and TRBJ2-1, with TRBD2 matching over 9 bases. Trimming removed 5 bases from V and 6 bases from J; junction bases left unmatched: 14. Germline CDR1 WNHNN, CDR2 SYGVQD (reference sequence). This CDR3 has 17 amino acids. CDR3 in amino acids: CASSLSREGLRPNEQFF. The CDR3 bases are TGCGCCAGCAGTTTATCGCGGGAGGGCCTTAGGCCCAATGAGCAGTTCTTC.

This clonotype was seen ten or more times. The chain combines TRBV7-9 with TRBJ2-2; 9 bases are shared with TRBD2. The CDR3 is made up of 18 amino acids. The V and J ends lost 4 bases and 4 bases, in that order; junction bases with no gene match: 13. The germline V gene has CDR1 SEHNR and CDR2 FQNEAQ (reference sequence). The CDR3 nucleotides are TGTGCCAGCAGCTCTGAGGGACTAGCACGAGCGGGCACCGGGGAGCTGTTTTTT. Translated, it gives CASSSEGLARAGTGELFF.

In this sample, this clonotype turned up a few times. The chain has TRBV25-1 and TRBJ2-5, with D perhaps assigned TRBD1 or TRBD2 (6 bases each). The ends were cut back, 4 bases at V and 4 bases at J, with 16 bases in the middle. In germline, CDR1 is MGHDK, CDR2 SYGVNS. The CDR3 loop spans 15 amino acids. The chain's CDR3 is CASSGGTSGLETQYF. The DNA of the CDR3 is TGTGCCAGCAGTGGCGGGACATCGGGCCTAGAGACCCAGTACTTC. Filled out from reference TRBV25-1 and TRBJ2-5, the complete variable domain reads EADIYQTPRYLVIGTGKKITLECSQTMGHDKMYWYQQDPGMELHLIHYSYGVNSTEKGDLSSESTVSRIRTEHFPLTLESARPSHTSQYLCASSGGTSGLETQYFGPGTRLLVL.

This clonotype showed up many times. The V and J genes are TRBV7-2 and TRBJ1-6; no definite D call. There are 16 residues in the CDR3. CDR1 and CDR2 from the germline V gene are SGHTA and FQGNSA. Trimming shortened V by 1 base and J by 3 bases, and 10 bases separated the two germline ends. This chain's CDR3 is CASSLDGSSYNSPLHF. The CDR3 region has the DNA TGTGCCAGCAGCTTAGATGGCAGCAGCTATAATTCACCCCTCCACTTT. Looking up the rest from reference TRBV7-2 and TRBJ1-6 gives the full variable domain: GAGVSQSPSNKVTEKGKDVELRCDPISGHTALYWYRQSLGQGLEFLIYFQGNSAPDKSGLPSDRFSAERTGGSVSTLTIQRTQQEDSAVYLCASSLDGSSYNSPLHFGNGTRLTVT.

CDR3 in DNA: TGCGCCAGCAGCCAAGTAGGGCTAGCATCCTACAATGAGCAGTTCTTC. Residues: CASSQVGLASYNEQFF. The chain couples TRBV4-1 to TRBJ2-1, with D possibly being TRBD2 (5 bases). The germline V gene has CDR1 MGHRA and CDR2 YSYEKL. This CDR3 is built from 16 residues. V was shortened by 1 base and J by 1 base, with 11 bases between the two germline ends.

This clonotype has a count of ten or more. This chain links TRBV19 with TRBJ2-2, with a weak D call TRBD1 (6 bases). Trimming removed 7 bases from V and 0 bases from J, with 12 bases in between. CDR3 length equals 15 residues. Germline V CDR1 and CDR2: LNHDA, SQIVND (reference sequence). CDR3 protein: CASKVRQANTGELFF. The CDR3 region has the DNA TGTGCCAGTAAGGTTAGACAGGCGAACACCGGGGAGCTGTTTTTT.

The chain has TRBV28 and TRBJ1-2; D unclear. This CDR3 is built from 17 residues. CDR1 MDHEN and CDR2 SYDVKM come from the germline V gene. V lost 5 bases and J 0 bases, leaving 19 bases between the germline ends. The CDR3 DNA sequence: TGTGCCAGCAGTCCTTACCGCCCGACGGCCGCTAACTATGGCTACACCTTC. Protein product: CASSPYRPTAANYGYTF.

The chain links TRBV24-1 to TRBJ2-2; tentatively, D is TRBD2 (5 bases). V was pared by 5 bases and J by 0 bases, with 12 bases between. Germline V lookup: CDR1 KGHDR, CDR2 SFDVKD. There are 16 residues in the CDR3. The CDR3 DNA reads TGTGCCACCAGTGGGGTGCTAGCTTCGAACACCGGGGAGCTGTTTTTT. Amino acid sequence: CATSGVLASNTGELFF.

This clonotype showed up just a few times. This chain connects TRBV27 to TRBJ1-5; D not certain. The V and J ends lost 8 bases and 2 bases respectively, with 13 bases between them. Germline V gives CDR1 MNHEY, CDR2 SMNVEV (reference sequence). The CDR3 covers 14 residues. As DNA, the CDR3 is TGTGCCAGCCGTATCAGTGTAGGCAATCAGCCCCAGCATTTT. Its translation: CASRISVGNQPQHF.

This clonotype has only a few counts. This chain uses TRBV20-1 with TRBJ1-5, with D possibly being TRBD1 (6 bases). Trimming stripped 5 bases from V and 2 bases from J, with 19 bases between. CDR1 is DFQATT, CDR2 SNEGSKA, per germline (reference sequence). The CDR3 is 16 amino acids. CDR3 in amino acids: CSAPGRGAAGNQPQHF. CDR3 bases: TGCAGTGCTCCTGGTCGGGGGGCAGCGGGCAATCAGCCCCAGCATTTT.

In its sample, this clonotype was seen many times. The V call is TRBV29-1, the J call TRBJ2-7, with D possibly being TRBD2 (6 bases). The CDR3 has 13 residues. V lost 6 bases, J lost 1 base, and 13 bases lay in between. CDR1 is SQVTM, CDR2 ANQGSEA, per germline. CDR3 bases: TGCAGCGTCCGGCGGGGATCGTCCTACGAGCAGTACTTC. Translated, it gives CSVRRGSSYEQYF.

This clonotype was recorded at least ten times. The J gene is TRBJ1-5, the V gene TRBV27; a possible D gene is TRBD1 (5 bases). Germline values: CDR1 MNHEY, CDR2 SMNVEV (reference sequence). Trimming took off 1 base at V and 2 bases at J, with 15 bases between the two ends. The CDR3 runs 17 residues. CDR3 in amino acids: CASSLFSAGAGNQPQHF. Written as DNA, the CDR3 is TGTGCCAGCAGTTTATTCTCGGCCGGGGCAGGCAATCAGCCCCAGCATTTT.

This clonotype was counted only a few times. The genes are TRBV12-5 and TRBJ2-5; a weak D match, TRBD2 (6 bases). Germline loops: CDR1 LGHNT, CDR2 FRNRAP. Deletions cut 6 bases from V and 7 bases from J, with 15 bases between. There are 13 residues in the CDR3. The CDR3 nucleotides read TGTGCTAGTGGGACTTCCCGGAGGGGGACCCAGTACTTC. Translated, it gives CASGTSRRGTQYF. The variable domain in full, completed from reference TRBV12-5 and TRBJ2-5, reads DARVTQTPRHKVTEMGQEVTMRCQPILGHNTVFWYRQTMMQGLELLAYFRNRAPLDDSGMPKDRFSAEMPDATLATLKIQPSEPRDSAVYFCASGTSRRGTQYFGPGTRLLVL.

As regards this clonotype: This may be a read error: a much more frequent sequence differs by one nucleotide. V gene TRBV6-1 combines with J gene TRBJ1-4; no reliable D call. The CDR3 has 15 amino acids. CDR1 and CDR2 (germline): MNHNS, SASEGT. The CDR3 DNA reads TGTGCCAGCAGTGAAGGGCGGAGAACTAATGAAAAACTGCTTTTT. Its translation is CASSEGRRTNEKLLF.

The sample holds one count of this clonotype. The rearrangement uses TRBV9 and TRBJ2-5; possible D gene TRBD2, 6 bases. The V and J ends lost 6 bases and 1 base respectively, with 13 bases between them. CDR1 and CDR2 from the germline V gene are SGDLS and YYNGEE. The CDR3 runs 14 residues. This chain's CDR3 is CASNRDSSQETQYF. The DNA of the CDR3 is TGTGCCAGCAACCGGGACTCAAGCCAAGAGACCCAGTACTTC. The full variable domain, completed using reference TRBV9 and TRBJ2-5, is DSGVTQTPKHLITATGQRVTLRCSPRSGDLSVYWYQQSLDQGLQFLIQYYNGEERAKGNILERFSAQQFPDLHSELNLSSLELGDSALYFCASNRDSSQETQYFGPGTRLLVL.

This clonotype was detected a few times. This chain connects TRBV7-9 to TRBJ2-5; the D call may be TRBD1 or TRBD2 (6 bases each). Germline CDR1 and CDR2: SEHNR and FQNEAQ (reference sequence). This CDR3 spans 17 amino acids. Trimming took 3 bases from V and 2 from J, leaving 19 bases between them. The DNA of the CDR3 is TGTGCCAGCAGCTTTGATGGGGGGCTTGTTAAGCAAGAGACCCAGTACTTC. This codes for CASSFDGGLVKQETQYF.

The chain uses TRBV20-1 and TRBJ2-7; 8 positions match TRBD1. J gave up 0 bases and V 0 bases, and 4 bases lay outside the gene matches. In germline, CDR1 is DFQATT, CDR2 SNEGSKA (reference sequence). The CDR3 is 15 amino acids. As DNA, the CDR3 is TGCAGTGCTAGAGATGGACAGGGCAGCTCCTACGAGCAGTACTTC. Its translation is CSARDGQGSSYEQYF.

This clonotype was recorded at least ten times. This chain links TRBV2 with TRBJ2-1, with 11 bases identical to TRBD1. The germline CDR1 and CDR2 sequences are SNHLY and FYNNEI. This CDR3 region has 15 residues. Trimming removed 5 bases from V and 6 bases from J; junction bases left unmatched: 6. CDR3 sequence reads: CASSQRDRGSNEQFF. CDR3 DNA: TGTGCCAGCAGTCAACGGGACAGGGGGTCCAATGAGCAGTTCTTC.

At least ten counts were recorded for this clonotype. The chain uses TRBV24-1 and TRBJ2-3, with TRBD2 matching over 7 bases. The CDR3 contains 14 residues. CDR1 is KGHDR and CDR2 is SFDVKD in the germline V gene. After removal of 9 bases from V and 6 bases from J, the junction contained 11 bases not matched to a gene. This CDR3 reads CATQPGGKADTQYF. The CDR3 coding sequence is TGTGCCACCCAGCCGGGAGGTAAGGCGGATACGCAGTATTTT.

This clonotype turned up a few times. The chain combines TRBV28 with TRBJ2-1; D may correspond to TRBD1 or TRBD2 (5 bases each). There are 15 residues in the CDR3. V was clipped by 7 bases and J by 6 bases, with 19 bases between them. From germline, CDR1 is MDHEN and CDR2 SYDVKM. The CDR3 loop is CASMNPGPPPNEQFF. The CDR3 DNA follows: TGTGCCAGCATGAATCCGGGACCCCCCCCCAATGAGCAGTTCTTC.

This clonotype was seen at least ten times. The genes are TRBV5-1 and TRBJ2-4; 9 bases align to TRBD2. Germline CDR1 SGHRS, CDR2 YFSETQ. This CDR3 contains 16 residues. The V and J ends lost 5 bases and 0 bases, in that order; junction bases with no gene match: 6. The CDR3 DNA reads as TGCGCCAGCAGGGATACTAGCGGGTTAGCCAAAAACATTCAGTACTTC. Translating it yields CASRDTSGLAKNIQYF.

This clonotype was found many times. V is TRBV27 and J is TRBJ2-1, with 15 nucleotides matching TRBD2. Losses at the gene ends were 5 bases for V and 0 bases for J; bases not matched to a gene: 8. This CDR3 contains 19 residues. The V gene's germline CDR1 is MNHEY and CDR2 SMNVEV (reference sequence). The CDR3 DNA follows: TGTGCCAGCAGTACGGGACTAGCGGGAGGTCCCTCCTCCTACAATGAGCAGTTCTTC. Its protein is CASSTGLAGGPSSYNEQFF.